The T cell receptor (beta chain) described here comes from a study of read filtering for tumor transcriptome and immune sequencing. From approximately 430 ng of RNA, a library with molecular barcoded alpha/delta and beta/gamma adaptors was made. TCRdb re-called the reads through MiXCR, storing one row per CDR3 protein. Found here are 62,000 or so distinct CDR3 sequences, 20% to 25% of them singletons; the top ten hold roughly 17%. The CDR3 has 15 amino acids. CDR1 is DFQATT, CDR2 SNEGSKA, per germline (reference sequence). V was shortened by 1 base and J by 2 bases, with 14 bases between the two germline ends. This clonotype came up a few times.

This clonotype was sampled from a donor at least 40 years old with multiple myeloma. The source material was a population of CD138-negative cells sorted from bone marrow. V gene TRBV20-1 combines with J gene TRBJ1-1, with D maybe TRBD1 (6 bases). The CDR3 loop is CSARGGGGRNTEAFF. The CDR3, as DNA: TGCAGTGCTAGAGGCGGTGGGGGGCGAAACACTGAAGCTTTCTTT.